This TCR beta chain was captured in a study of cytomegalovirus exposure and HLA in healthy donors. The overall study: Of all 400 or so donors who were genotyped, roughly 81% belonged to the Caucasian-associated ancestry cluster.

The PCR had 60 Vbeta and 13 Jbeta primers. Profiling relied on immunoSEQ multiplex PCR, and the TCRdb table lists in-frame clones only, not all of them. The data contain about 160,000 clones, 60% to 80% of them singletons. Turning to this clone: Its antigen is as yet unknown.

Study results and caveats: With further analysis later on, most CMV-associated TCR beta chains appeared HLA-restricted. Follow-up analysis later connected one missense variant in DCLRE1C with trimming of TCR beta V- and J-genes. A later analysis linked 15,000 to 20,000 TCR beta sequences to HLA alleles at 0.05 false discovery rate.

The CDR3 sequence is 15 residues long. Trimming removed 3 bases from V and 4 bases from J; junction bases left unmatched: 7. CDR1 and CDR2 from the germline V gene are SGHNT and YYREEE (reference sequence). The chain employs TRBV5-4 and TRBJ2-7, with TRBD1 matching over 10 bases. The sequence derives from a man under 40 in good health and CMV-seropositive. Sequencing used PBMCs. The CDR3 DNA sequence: TGTGCCAGCAGCTCCCGGGACAGGGGATTTTACGAGCAGTACTTC. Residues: CASSSRDRGFYEQYF. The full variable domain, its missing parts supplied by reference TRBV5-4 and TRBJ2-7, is ETGVTQSPTHLIKTRGQQVTLRCSSQSGHNTVSWYQQALGQGPQFIFQYYREEENGRGNFPPRFSGLQFPNYSSELNVNALELDDSALYLCASSSRDRGFYEQYFGPGTRLTVT.